The 17 T cell receptor beta chains reported below all come from one sample, sequenced in a study of blood T cell repertoires in COVID-19. The data were produced by immunoSEQ multiplex PCR, yet TCRdb's version contains in-frame clones alone and is incomplete. The sample contains tens of thousands of clones, roughly 88% of which appear only once. The sequenced material came from peripheral blood. The receptors come from a human donor in a cohort sampled during active COVID-19.

V and J are TRBV3-1 (or the pseudogene TRBV3-2) and TRBJ2-3; the D is unclear. Germline CDR1 is LGHDT and CDR2 is YNNKEL (reference sequence). There are 14 residues in the CDR3. Trimming stripped 3 bases from V and 6 bases from J, with 13 bases between. As DNA, the CDR3 is TGTGCCAGCAGCCAGACATCGACGTTGGATACGCAGTATTTT. This sequence encodes CASSQTSTLDTQYF.

The chain couples TRBV30 to TRBJ2-7; 10 bases agree with TRBD1. Germline loops: CDR1 GTSNPN, CDR2 SVGIG (reference sequence). The CDR3 consists of 13 residues. With 7 bases clipped from V and 3 bases from J, the junction kept 6 bases outside the gene matches. The CDR3 sequence is CAFAGTGVYEQYF. The CDR3 nucleotides are TGTGCCTTTGCGGGGACAGGGGTCTACGAGCAGTACTTC.

This chain joins TRBV18 and TRBJ2-5; perhaps TRBD2 as D (5 bases). The CDR3 runs 14 residues. In germline, CDR1 is KGHSH, CDR2 LQKENI. Trimming pared 0 bases from V and 3 bases from J, leaving 8 bases between. The CDR3 DNA sequence: TGTGCCAGCTCACCACCGGGAGTGGAAGAGACCCAGTACTTC. Protein sequence: CASSPPGVEETQYF.

V gene TRBV6-5 combines with J gene TRBJ2-2; 9 bases line up with TRBD2. With V trimmed by 2 bases and J by 7 bases, 5 bases remained unmatched. The CDR3 is 15 residues long. CDR1 and CDR2 from the germline V gene are MNHEY and SVGAGI. The CDR3 reads CASSYQRGDGGELFF. CDR3 sequence (DNA): TGTGCCAGCAGTTACCAGCGGGGGGACGGCGGGGAGCTGTTTTTT.

The chain links TRBV7-9 to TRBJ1-6; perhaps TRBD1 as D (5 bases). The length of the CDR3 is 16 residues. V lost 3 bases and J 7 bases, leaving 16 bases between the germline ends. CDR1 and CDR2 from the germline V gene are SEHNR and FQNEAQ (reference sequence). Written as DNA, the CDR3 is TGTGCCAGCAGCTTGGGGGGGAGTTCGCGGAATTCACCCCTCCACTTT. It specifies CASSLGGSSRNSPLHF.

The rearrangement uses TRBV6-6 and TRBJ1-1; D may be TRBD1 (6 bases). Germline CDR1 is MNHNY and CDR2 is SVGAGI (reference sequence). Trimming pared 2 bases from V and 5 bases from J, leaving 12 bases between. The CDR3 runs to 14 residues. CDR3 amino acids: CASSYRAGVTEAFF. In DNA form, the CDR3 reads TGTGCCAGCAGTTACCGGGCAGGGGTGACTGAAGCTTTCTTT.

The CDR3 is CATSRDQSTGQQFF. The CDR3 DNA sequence: TGTGCCACCAGCAGAGACCAGTCGACAGGACAGCAGTTCTTC. The chain couples TRBV15 to TRBJ2-1; weak D call: TRBD1 (6 bases). This CDR3 comprises 14 residues. Germline V lookup: CDR1 LNHNV, CDR2 YYDKDF (reference sequence). Between the trimmed V and J ends, which lost 0 bases and 11 bases, there was a span of 14 bases.

CDR3 DNA: TGTGCCAGCAGTGGTGGGCAGTCCACCGGGGAGCTGTTTTTT. Translated: CASSGGQSTGELFF. The chain joins TRBV2 to TRBJ2-2, with D hard to call. V gave up 4 bases and J gave up 4 bases, with 10 bases separating them. The CDR3 covers 14 residues. The germline gives CDR1 SNHLY, CDR2 FYNNEI.

In this sample, this clone turned up once. This chain joins TRBV29-1 and TRBJ1-5, with TRBD1 as a possible D gene (5 bases). V lost 4 bases to trimming and J lost 6 bases, with 13 bases between them. The CDR3 spans 13 residues. CDR1 and CDR2 from the germline V gene are SQVTM and ANQGSEA. Here the CDR3 reads CSVGKGEGQPQHF. The CDR3 DNA reads as TGCAGCGTTGGAAAAGGGGAAGGTCAGCCCCAGCATTTT. Together with reference TRBV29-1 and TRBJ1-5, the CDR3 gives the full variable domain: SAVISQKPSRDICQRGTSLTIQCQVDSQVTMMFWYRQQPGQSLTLIATANQGSEATYESGFVIDKFPISRPNLTFSTLTVSNMSPEDSSIYLCSVGKGEGQPQHFGDGTRLSIL.

This chain joins TRBV19 and TRBJ2-5, with TRBD1 identical over 12 bases. The V and J ends lost 9 bases and 5 bases, in that order; junction bases with no gene match: 7. Germline CDR1 is LNHDA and CDR2 is SQIVND (reference sequence). The CDR3 is 14 residues long. The CDR3 is CASTGTGGLETQYF. Written as DNA, the CDR3 is TGTGCCAGCACCGGGACAGGGGGCTTGGAGACCCAGTACTTC.

The V gene is TRBV29-1, the J gene TRBJ2-3; 8 bases are shared with TRBD1. J was trimmed by 3 bases and V by 4 bases; bases with no gene match: 3. In germline, CDR1 is SQVTM, CDR2 ANQGSEA. The CDR3 is made up of 13 amino acids. DNA for the CDR3: TGCAGCGTTGGGACAGGGATAACAGATACGCAGTATTTT. Encoded protein: CSVGTGITDTQYF.

V and J are TRBV6-2 or TRBV6-3 and TRBJ1-2; tentative D call: TRBD1 (5 bases). The CDR3 totals 14 residues. V lost 2 bases and J 5 bases, leaving 12 bases between the germline ends. Germline assignment: CDR1 MNHEY and CDR2 SVGEGT. This chain's CDR3 is CASSYGGAAYGYTF. The CDR3 DNA reads TGTGCCAGCAGTTACGGCGGGGCCGCATATGGCTACACCTTC.

The rearrangement uses TRBV19 and TRBJ1-3; 8 bases fit TRBD1. V was clipped by 6 bases and J by 4 bases; unmatched bases: 5. The CDR3 contains 14 residues. Germline loops: CDR1 LNHDA, CDR2 SQIVND (reference sequence). The CDR3 loop is CASRPDREGNTIYF. In nucleotides, the CDR3 is TGTGCCAGTAGGCCGGACAGGGAAGGAAACACCATATATTTT.

The chain uses TRBV19 and TRBJ1-5; 9 nucleotides match TRBD1. Germline values: CDR1 LNHDA, CDR2 SQIVND (reference sequence). The CDR3 contains 18 residues. The junction had 12 bases not matched to a gene; V was cut back by 6 bases and J by 0 bases. In nucleotides, the CDR3 is TGTGCCAGTAGCTACAGGGGACAGGGACTCTATAGCAATCAGCCCCAGCATTTT. It yields the protein CASSYRGQGLYSNQPQHF. Together with reference TRBV19 and TRBJ1-5, the CDR3 gives the full variable domain: DGGITQSPKYLFRKEGQNVTLSCEQNLNHDAMYWYRQDPGQGLRLIYYSQIVNDFQKGDIAEGYSVSREKKESFPLTVTSAQKNPTAFYLCASSYRGQGLYSNQPQHFGDGTRLSIL.

V gene TRBV7-2 combines with J gene TRBJ2-3, with D unresolved. The germline V gene encodes CDR1 SGHTA and CDR2 FQGNSA. Trimming took 5 bases from V and 5 from J, leaving 11 bases between them. The CDR3 is made up of 13 amino acids. CDR3 protein: CASSPQARDTQYF. CDR3 nucleotides: TGTGCCAGCAGCCCCCAAGCTAGAGATACGCAGTATTTT.

J is TRBJ2-2 and V is TRBV7-8, with a possible D match to TRBD2 (6 bases). Deletions cut 5 bases from V and 3 bases from J, with 16 bases between. The CDR3 spans 16 residues. CDR1 and CDR2 from the germline V gene are SGHVS and FQNEAQ. CDR3 amino acids: CASSTTGASYTGELFF. The CDR3 DNA reads as TGTGCCAGCAGCACCACGGGAGCGTCTTACACCGGGGAGCTGTTTTTT.

V and J are TRBV4-1 and TRBJ1-2, with 9 bases aligning to TRBD1. In germline, CDR1 is MGHRA, CDR2 YSYEKL. V lost 0 bases and J lost 6; bases outside the gene matches: 5. CDR3 size: 15 residues. CDR3 DNA sequence: TGCGCCAGCAGCCAAGACGTGGGACAGGGTAATGGCTACACCTTC. Translation gives CASSQDVGQGNGYTF.